These T cell receptor beta chains were read from a single sample in a study of CD8+CD57+ T cells in acquired aplastic anemia. TCRdb passed the reads through MiXCR, listing each CDR3 protein once. The sample has over 150,000 distinct CDR3 sequences; roughly 43% are singletons. What was sequenced was sorted CD4+, CD8+, or CD8+CD57+ T cells (not recorded which) from PBMCs. The receptors derive from a human donor with aplastic anemia. The CDR3 runs from the conserved cysteine through the conserved F or W. Fields, in order: J gene, clone size, CDR3 length, V gene, CDR3 protein. The listing skips clone size in some rows; elsewhere it reads once, few, many or a size class.

TRBJ2-5	few	14	TRBV20-1	CGATPGRVGETQYF
TRBJ2-7	many	16	TRBV12-3/TRBV12-4	CASSPVAGGPSYEQYF
TRBJ1-5	many	13	TRBV7-8	CASSFSAGKPQHF
TRBJ2-7	few	14	TRBV7-8	CASSLSLADYEQYF
TRBJ2-2	.	14	TRBV2	CAWGERGRPGELFF
TRBJ1-1	.	16	TRBV10-1	CASSESMGGMQAEAFF
TRBJ2-1	once	15	TRBV2	CASLDPGLEIHEQFF
TRBJ2-7	.	11	TRBV20-1	CSARDFYEQYF
TRBJ2-7	many	11	TRBV12-3/TRBV12-4	CASSRTVEQYF
TRBJ1-5	many	16	TRBV24-1	CATSDSRQGANQPQHF
TRBJ2-7	.	16	TRBV5-1	CASSLGLADLTYEQYF
TRBJ1-2	many	15	TRBV15	CATGKPGGFGYGYTF
TRBJ1-2	once	13	TRBV19	CASSITGDYGYTF
TRBJ2-3	many	18	TRBV5-6	CASSLVGGSGQGTDTQYF
TRBJ1-2	once	12	TRBV19	CASSIPAFGYTF
TRBJ2-3	few	15	TRBV28	CASNPPAGGEYTQYF
TRBJ1-2	few	13	TRBV28	CASTEGRLHGYTF
TRBJ2-1	few	17	TRBV24-1	CATSDTGTLGSYNEQFF
TRBJ2-5	many	12	TRBV9	CASSVVEETQYF
TRBJ2-3	.	15	TRBV10-3	CASSYSPRGADTQYF
TRBJ1-1	many	14	TRBV10-3	CAISVGLLNTEAFF
TRBJ2-7	.	16	TRBV5-4	CASSLAGAGPTYEQYF
TRBJ2-5	.	16	TRBV7-7	CASSLGGTPNGETQYF
TRBJ1-5	many	13	TRBV7-2	CASSLQGNQPQHF
TRBJ1-2	many	14	TRBV19	CASSPRQGSYGYTF
TRBJ2-7	.	15	TRBV7-8	CASSLGDRSSYEQYF
TRBJ1-1	.	14	TRBV20-1	CSARGTKDYTEAFF